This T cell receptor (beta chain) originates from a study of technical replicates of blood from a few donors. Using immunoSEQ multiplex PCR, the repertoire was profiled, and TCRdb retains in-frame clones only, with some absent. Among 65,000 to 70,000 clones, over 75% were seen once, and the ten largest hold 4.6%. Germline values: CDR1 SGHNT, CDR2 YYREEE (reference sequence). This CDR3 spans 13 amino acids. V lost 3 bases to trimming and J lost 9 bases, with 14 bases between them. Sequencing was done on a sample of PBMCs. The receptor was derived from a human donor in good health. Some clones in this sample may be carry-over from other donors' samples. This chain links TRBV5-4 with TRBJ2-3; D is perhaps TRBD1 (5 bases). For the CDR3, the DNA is TGTGCCAGCAGCTCCCAGGGATGGGGCACGCAGTATTTT. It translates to CASSSQGWGTQYF.